Described below is a single TCR beta chain sequence and its context. This specimen belongs to a study of blood T cell repertoires in COVID-19. Overall study: Samples taken during acute and convalescent COVID-19 were collected in the United States, Italy and Spain. Sources were T cells, B-cell-depleted T cells, or PBMCs; the material itself was cDNA or gDNA.

This CDR3 has 13 amino acids. Trimming took off 5 bases at V and 2 bases at J, with 7 bases between the two ends. Germline V gene sequence: CDR1 SEHNR, CDR2 FQNEAQ (reference sequence). Original analysis: The assay estimated nucleated cells by amplifying reference gene primers. The table came from immunoSEQ multiplex PCR; TCRdb's copy has only in-frame clones and leaves some out. V and J calls and clone size come straight from that table; D and trimming were deduced from the DNA. The sample has some 45,000 clones, nearly 85% seen once; the top ten hold under 8.5%. V gene TRBV7-9 combines with J gene TRBJ1-3; D is undetermined. Sequences were obtained from peripheral blood. The TCR comes from a man older than 75 in a cohort sampled during active COVID-19. This chain's CDR3 is CASSQSAGNTIYF. In DNA, the CDR3 is TGTGCCAGCAGCCAATCGGCTGGAAACACCATATATTTT.